This T cell receptor (beta chain) is from a study of cytomegalovirus exposure and HLA in healthy donors. It was with 60 Vbeta and 13 Jbeta primers that the PCR ran. Data came from immunoSEQ multiplex PCR; TCRdb stores just in-frame clones and leaves some out. The table includes about 140,000 clones, just under 85% detected once. As regards this clone: Its antigen is as yet unknown.

Trimming left V 4 bases short and J 2 bases short, with 20 bases between. The CDR3 contains 17 residues. Looked up from germline, CDR1 is SGHVS and CDR2 is FQNEAQ. Findings and limits, study-wide: Information on immune exposure was restricted to one variable (CMV serostatus).

Sequences were obtained from PBMCs. The V and J genes are TRBV7-8 and TRBJ2-5; tentative D call: TRBD1 (5 bases). This receptor was obtained from a man aged 35 to 55 in good health and CMV-seropositive. The CDR3 region has the DNA TGTGCCAGCAGCTCTGGGAAGAGACAGTCAACGCAAGAGACCCAGTACTTC. Its translation is CASSSGKRQSTQETQYF.